This is a list of T cell receptor beta chains from one sample in a study of regulatory T cells in long-lasting Graves disease. Each CDR3 protein gets one entry after TCRdb re-called the multiplex PCR reads with MiXCR. The sample yields over 300,000 distinct CDR3 sequences, around 16% seen once. This material consisted of peripheral blood mononuclear cells (PBMCs), taken at new diagnosis, from a patient treated with antithyroid drugs. The receptor source for this set is a female donor with Graves disease. The conserved cysteine and the conserved F or W are not part of the CDR3 here. The D gene is left open where the match is weak. Size is stated for part of the rows, as once, few or many counts, or as a class when the clone is expanded.

many	TRBV9	TRBJ2-3	NA	ASSAPPRPDTQY
NA	TRBV13	TRBJ2-6	NA	ASSLNRISGANVLT
many	TRBV7-3	TRBJ2-6	NA	ASSSSPGGANVLT
many	TRBV3-1	TRBJ1-1	TRBD1	ASSQTSGTGLTEAF
NA	TRBV20-1	TRBJ1-1	NA	SASLAPGEAF
many	TRBV9	TRBJ1-2	NA	ASSPQTAPLGYT
NA	TRBV7-3	TRBJ2-5	NA	ASSLLPGGQETQY
many	TRBV7-9	TRBJ1-1	NA	ASSPLGETEAF
many	TRBV2	TRBJ2-7	NA	ASMETGIGYEQY
many	TRBV30	TRBJ1-2	NA	AWSVSNYGYT